One and the same sample provided the 5 T cell receptor beta chains below, sequenced in a study of vaccination effects on CD4 cells after COVID-19. Sequencing was preceded by expansion of antigen-specific CD4+ T cells with viral peptide pools in the ViraFEST assay. Culture proceeded for approximately 10 days, and CD4+ T cells were then isolated. The vaccine given was either BNT162b2 or mRNA-1273, in two doses. Here immunoSEQ multiplex PCR was the method, and the copy in TCRdb shows in-frame clones only, minus some. The sample includes roughly 70,000 clones, about 80% seen only once; the top ten take about 0.86%. The antigens these receptors bind are not known. Sequenced material: CD4+ T cells from PBMCs cultured with HCoV-OC43 spike peptides, taken after COVID-19 vaccination. Subset given: HCoV-OC43 spike overlapping peptide pool stimulation. Receptors were obtained from a human donor who received a COVID-19 vaccine.

This chain uses TRBV3-1 (or the pseudogene TRBV3-2) with TRBJ2-1, with 8 bases matching TRBD1. J lost 7 bases, V lost 2 bases, and 10 bases had no gene match. The CDR3 is made up of 16 amino acids. Germline CDR1 LGHDT, CDR2 YNNKEL (reference sequence). CDR3 bases: TGTGCCAGCAGCCAACCAGGACAGGGTGGTGGTAATGAGCAGTTCTTC. It codes for CASSQPGQGGGNEQFF.

The chain couples TRBV29-1 to TRBJ2-3; D is possibly TRBD2 (5 bases). Trimming took off 7 bases at V and 5 bases at J, with 16 bases between the two ends. The CDR3 has 13 residues. Germline CDR1 reads SQVTM; CDR2 reads ANQGSEA. CDR3 sequence (DNA): TGCAGCGCGCCGGGGAGCACCCTAGATACGCAGTATTTT. Translating gives CSAPGSTLDTQYF.

This clone was counted only a few times. This chain links TRBV7-3 with TRBJ1-6; maybe TRBD1 (5 bases). This CDR3 contains 14 residues. V shed 2 bases and J shed 7 bases, with 9 bases lying between them. CDR1 is SGHTA and CDR2 is FQGTGA in the germline V gene. The chain's CDR3 is CASSLDRMNSPLHF. In nucleotides, the CDR3 is TGTGCCAGCAGCTTAGACAGAATGAATTCACCCCTCCACTTT.

J is TRBJ2-3 and V is TRBV5-1, with 8 nucleotides matching TRBD2. V lost 4 bases to trimming and J lost 2 bases; unmatched junction nucleotides: 6. Germline CDR1 and CDR2: SGHRS and YFSETQ. The CDR3 is 15 residues long. CDR3 sequence: CASSRSGAFTDTQYF. Written as DNA, the CDR3 is TGCGCCAGCAGCCGTAGCGGGGCGTTCACAGATACGCAGTATTTT.

This clone is labeled as medium-sized. The rearrangement links TRBV18 to TRBJ1-2, with D unresolved. This CDR3 is built from 15 residues. Trimming pared 1 base from V and 4 bases from J, leaving 13 bases between. CDR1 and CDR2 (germline): KGHSH, LQKENI. The CDR3 nucleotides read TGTGCCAGCTCACCACGCTCTCCAGAAATCTATGGCTACACCTTC. This sequence encodes CASSPRSPEIYGYTF.